Given below is one TCR beta chain in context. Its antigen remains unknown. The sample belongs to a study of T cell responses to AZD1222 COVID-19 vaccine. Findings of the study overall: Among vaccine-associated CD4 TCRs, coverage spanned spike, with dominance at 160-218 and 743-854. Baseline serostatus was positive in only 5 to 7 AZD1222 recipients.

Profiling relied on immunoSEQ multiplex PCR, and the TCRdb table lists in-frame clones only, not all of them. Of some 150,000 clones listed, approximately 78% are singletons. The sample in question was peripheral blood, obtained on day 0 of MenACWY control vaccination. The source of this sequence is an adult in good health.

The CDR3 is CASSDRTGILRGADTQYF. DNA for the CDR3: TGTGCCAGCAGTGATAGGACAGGAATTTTACGCGGCGCAGATACGCAGTATTTT. The V and J genes are TRBV28 and TRBJ2-3, with 7 positions matching TRBD1. Germline V CDR1 and CDR2: MDHEN, SYDVKM. The junction had 18 bases not matched to a gene; V was cut back by 5 bases and J by 4 bases. This CDR3 is built from 18 residues.